The 29 T cell receptor beta chains given below trace back to one sample, sequenced in a study of early T cells in non-severe SARS-CoV-2 infection. In TCRdb, the 5' RACE reads were re-called with MiXCR into one record per CDR3 protein. The sample shows tens of thousands of distinct CDR3 sequences, over 12% of them seen only once. Sequencing input: whole blood. These receptor sequences come from an adult who was a healthcare worker with PCR-confirmed SARS-CoV-2 infection or an uninfected control (not recorded which).

This clonotype was counted between two and nine times. The J gene is TRBJ2-1, the V gene TRBV6-6; TRBD1 aligns across 9 bases. The germline gives CDR1 MNHNY, CDR2 SVGAGI (reference sequence). Trimming at V came to 0 bases and at J to 7 bases, leaving 13 bases not matched to a gene. This CDR3 is built from 18 residues. CDR3 sequence: CASSYSQYRTGDLNEQFF. The CDR3 coding sequence is TGTGCCAGCAGTTACTCGCAGTACCGGACAGGGGACTTGAATGAGCAGTTCTTC.

The chain is built from TRBV11-2 and TRBJ2-1; 7 bases fit TRBD2. The CDR3 spans 15 residues. The germline V gene encodes CDR1 SGHAT and CDR2 FQNNGV. V trimming: 3 bases; J trimming: 10 bases; junction bases outside the gene matches: 12. CDR3 nucleotide sequence: TGTGCCAGCAGCTTCATTTCGTTGGGGGGAGGGGAGCAGTTCTTC. Amino acids: CASSFISLGGGEQFF.

This clonotype came up once. The chain has TRBV9 and TRBJ1-2; D uncertain. The CDR3 extends over 10 amino acids. The germline gives CDR1 SGDLS, CDR2 YYNGEE. V gave up 4 bases and J gave up 10 bases, with 8 bases separating them. In DNA form, the CDR3 reads TGTGCCAGCAGCCCCTCTGACTACACCTTC. It encodes CASSPSDYTF.

Points on this clonotype: This may arise from a read error, as a much more abundant clone is one base away. The chain is built from TRBV11-2 and TRBJ1-2, with D possibly TRBD1 on 6 matching bases. The CDR3 loop spans 14 amino acids. The germline V gene encodes CDR1 SGHAT and CDR2 FQNNGV. The CDR3 sequence: CVSSSRGAPKGYTF. CDR3 bases: TGTGTCAGCAGCTCGCGGGGGGCCCCTAAGGGCTACACCTTC.

This clonotype was observed many times. This chain links TRBV6-6 with TRBJ1-3; tentative D call: TRBD1 (5 bases). In germline, CDR1 is MNHNY, CDR2 SVGAGI (reference sequence). CDR3 size: 16 residues. Trimming left V 5 bases short and J 8 bases short, with 22 bases between. The DNA of the CDR3 is TGTGCCAGCAGTGGCCGTTGGCAGGGCCTTTCTGACACCATATATTTT. Translation gives CASSGRWQGLSDTIYF.

The chain joins TRBV6-5 to TRBJ2-6, with a possible D match to TRBD1 (6 bases). The germline CDR1 and CDR2 sequences are MNHEY and SVGAGI. The V end was cut by 6 bases, the J end by 4 bases, with 16 bases between. The CDR3 is 16 residues long. Written as DNA, the CDR3 is TGTGCCAGCAGGCAGGCTGGACAGTACGGGGCCAACGTCCTGACTTTC. The encoded protein is CASRQAGQYGANVLTF.

This clonotype was seen a few times. V and J are TRBV6-4 and TRBJ1-1; 7 bases fit TRBD1. Germline-derived CDR1 and CDR2 are MRHNA and SNTAGT. There are 15 residues in the CDR3. Trimming took 6 bases from V and 2 from J; bases not matched to a gene: 9. The CDR3 DNA reads TGTGCCAGCAGGCCGCAGGGACAGAGTAACACTGAAGCTTTCTTT. Translating gives CASRPQGQSNTEAFF.

This clonotype was observed a handful of times. The V gene is TRBV18, the J gene TRBJ1-2; possibly TRBD1 for D (5 bases). Trimming cost V 1 base and J 0 bases, with 12 bases left between them. This CDR3 is 16 amino acids long. Germline V gene sequence: CDR1 KGHSH, CDR2 LQKENI. This chain's CDR3 is CASSPLSRTTNYGYTF. The DNA for the CDR3 is TGTGCCAGCTCACCACTATCACGGACAACTAACTATGGCTACACCTTC.

This clonotype was picked up many times. This chain links TRBV3-1 with TRBJ1-5; possibly TRBD1 for D (5 bases). This CDR3 has 15 residues. Germline V gene data show CDR1 as LGHDT and CDR2 as YNNKEL (reference sequence). Trimming took off 5 bases at V and 7 bases at J, with 18 bases between the two ends. The CDR3 protein is CASSSSEKRGQPQHF. The CDR3 DNA reads TGTGCCAGCAGCTCGTCTGAGAAAAGGGGACAGCCCCAGCATTTT.

The rearrangement joins TRBV7-9 to TRBJ2-3; D is uncertain. V lost 4 bases and J lost 2, with 13 bases in between. The CDR3 consists of 15 residues. Germline CDR1 SEHNR, CDR2 FQNEAQ (reference sequence). The CDR3 DNA reads TGTGCCAGCAGCTCACCAGGCGGCCTCACAGATACGCAGTATTTT. Translated: CASSSPGGLTDTQYF.

Concerning this clonotype itself: At one end the junction does not follow the germline gene, possibly because of a read error. The J gene is TRBJ2-1, the V gene TRBV4-1; 8 nucleotides match TRBD1. In germline, CDR1 is MGHRA, CDR2 YSYEKL. This CDR3 spans 14 amino acids. The CDR3 is CTSRTPRGRNEQFF. The CDR3 region has the DNA TGCACCAGCAGAACCCCCAGGGGGCGGAATGAGCAGTTCTTC.

The chain employs TRBV3-1 and TRBJ2-5; TRBD1 aligns across 7 bases. Germline loops: CDR1 LGHDT, CDR2 YNNKEL (reference sequence). Trimming at V came to 8 bases and at J to 5 bases, leaving 11 bases not matched to a gene. The CDR3 is 14 residues long. The CDR3 DNA sequence: TGTGCCAGCGGTCGACAGGGATCCGGCGAGACCCAGTACTTC. As protein: CASGRQGSGETQYF.

This sequence joins TRBV10-2 and TRBJ2-1; 7 bases line up with TRBD2. There are 15 residues in the CDR3. The germline gives CDR1 WSHSY, CDR2 SAAADI. V was clipped by 0 bases and J by 5 bases; unmatched bases: 4. This chain's CDR3 is CASSESRLAHNEQFF. The CDR3 DNA follows: TGCGCCAGCAGTGAGTCGAGACTAGCCCACAATGAGCAGTTCTTC.

The CDR3: CASSADRNNQPQHF. CDR3 nucleotides: TGTGCCAGCAGCGCGGACAGAAACAATCAGCCCCAGCATTTT. This chain uses TRBV6-1 with TRBJ1-5, with a tentative D call TRBD1 (6 bases). Trimming stripped 6 bases from V and 3 bases from J, with 12 bases between. The CDR3 consists of 14 residues. The germline CDR1 and CDR2 sequences are MNHNS and SASEGT.

This clonotype was seen a few times. The chain links TRBV19 to TRBJ1-4; TRBD1 matches 9 bases. The germline gives CDR1 LNHDA, CDR2 SQIVND (reference sequence). With 6 bases clipped from V and 8 bases from J, the junction kept 7 bases outside the gene matches. The CDR3 has 14 amino acids. CDR3 in DNA: TGTGCCAGTAGCCCGAGGACAGGGGACGAAAAACTGTTTTTT. Translation: CASSPRTGDEKLFF.

This clonotype occurred many times. One end of the junction varies from germline; a read error may be responsible. This chain joins TRBV7-6 and TRBJ2-5; TRBD2 aligns across 9 bases. The CDR3 is 17 amino acids. CDR1 is SGHVS, CDR2 FNYEAQ, per germline. This CDR3 reads CASSLVVAGANQETQHF. CDR3 DNA: TGTGCCAGCAGCTTAGTAGTAGCGGGGGCCAACCAAGAGACCCAGCACTTC.

The chain couples TRBV20-1 to TRBJ1-3, with D unresolved. Germline values: CDR1 DFQATT, CDR2 SNEGSKA (reference sequence). CDR3 length equals 16 residues. Between the trimmed V and J ends, which lost 0 bases and 0 bases, there was a span of 12 bases. This CDR3 reads CSARDGRGFSGNTIYF. The CDR3 DNA is TGCAGTGCTAGAGATGGCCGGGGATTCTCTGGAAACACCATATATTTT.

This chain joins TRBV18 and TRBJ2-7; 7 bases are shared with TRBD1. This CDR3 is 13 amino acids long. Germline CDR1 and CDR2: KGHSH and LQKENI. Trimming took 3 bases from V and 6 from J; bases not matched to a gene: 5. In DNA, the CDR3 is TGTGCCAGCTCACCGGGGACAGTGCGCGAGCAGTACGTC. Amino acid sequence: CASSPGTVREQYV.

In this sample, this clonotype turned up many times. The chain recombines TRBV12-3 or TRBV12-4 with TRBJ2-3; D possibly uses TRBD1 or TRBD2 (5 bases each). Deletions cut 5 bases from V and 4 bases from J, with 13 bases between. The CDR3 is 14 residues long. In nucleotides, the CDR3 is TGTGCCAGCAGTACGACCGGGGACCCAGATACGCAGTATTTT. Its protein is CASSTTGDPDTQYF.

This clonotype has just a few counts. For the CDR3, the DNA is TGTGCCAGCAGCTTACCGGGACGCCACCTCCATACGCAGTATTTT. Residues: CASSLPGRHLHTQYF. V is TRBV21-1 and J is TRBJ2-3; the table's D call, TRBD1, was not checked against the DNA. TRBV21-1 is an annotated pseudogene. The CDR3 contains 15 residues.

The V and J genes are TRBV6-1 and TRBJ2-3; weak D call: TRBD2 (7 bases). This CDR3 region has 15 residues. Deletions cut 4 bases from V and 3 bases from J, with 14 bases between. From germline, CDR1 is MNHNS and CDR2 SASEGT. The CDR3 here is CASSVGGGVTDTQYF. In nucleotides, the CDR3 is TGTGCCAGCAGTGTCGGCGGGGGCGTTACAGATACGCAGTATTTT.

This clonotype was counted only a few times. This chain links TRBV7-9 with TRBJ2-5, with TRBD2 matching 7 bases. After removal of 1 base from V and 3 bases from J, the junction contained 5 bases not matched to a gene. CDR3 length: 15 amino acids. Germline values: CDR1 SEHNR, CDR2 FQNEAQ (reference sequence). CDR3 loop: CASSLGSGEKETQYF. CDR3 coding DNA: TGTGCCAGCAGCTTAGGGAGCGGGGAGAAAGAGACCCAGTACTTC.

V is TRBV29-1 and J is TRBJ1-2; no clear D gene. Germline values: CDR1 SQVTM, CDR2 ANQGSEA. The CDR3 runs to 12 residues. The ends were cut back, 3 bases at V and 3 bases at J, with 8 bases in the middle. The CDR3 is CSVDQNYYGYTF. The CDR3 DNA follows: TGCAGCGTTGACCAGAATTACTATGGCTACACCTTC.

This sequence joins TRBV6-1 and TRBJ2-6; no firm D call. The CDR3 spans 15 residues. The germline CDR1 and CDR2 sequences are MNHNS and SASEGT. Trimming removed 2 bases at V and 0 bases at J, with 5 bases between. Here the CDR3 DNA reads TGTGCCAGCAGTGAATATGACTCTGGGGCCAACGTCCTGACTTTC. As protein: CASSEYDSGANVLTF.

This clonotype was seen a few times. The chain is built from TRBV12-3 or TRBV12-4 and TRBJ1-2, with D unresolved. This CDR3 spans 14 amino acids. V was cut by 6 bases and J by 6 bases, with 17 bases left in between. The CDR3 nucleotides read TGTGCCAGCAGGTCATCCCCCCCCGGGGATGGCTACACCTTC. This sequence encodes CASRSSPPGDGYTF.

The chain joins TRBV10-2 to TRBJ2-7; TRBD1 agrees at 7 bases. V was clipped by 7 bases and J by 4 bases; unmatched bases: 10. This CDR3 comprises 14 residues. Germline assignment: CDR1 WSHSY and CDR2 SAAADI. CDR3 nucleotide sequence: TGCGCCAGCATTGATGACAGGGCAAGATACGAGCAGTACGTC. Translation: CASIDDRARYEQYV.

The gene calls are TRBV20-1 and TRBJ1-1, with D possibly matching TRBD1 (5 bases). There are 12 residues in the CDR3. Looked up from germline, CDR1 is DFQATT and CDR2 is SNEGSKA (reference sequence). V shed 6 bases and J shed 5 bases, with 13 bases lying between them. The CDR3 DNA sequence: TGCAGTGCCCAGACTGGGGGGACTGAAGCTTTCTTT. This gives the protein CSAQTGGTEAFF.

This clonotype was recorded at least ten times. The chain links TRBV20-1 to TRBJ1-6, with TRBD1 identical over 9 bases. The V gene end was trimmed by 6 bases and the J gene end by 10 bases; junction bases not matched to a gene: 7. The CDR3 has 13 amino acids. The germline gives CDR1 DFQATT, CDR2 SNEGSKA (reference sequence). The CDR3 region is CSARDREGSPLHF. DNA for the CDR3: TGCAGTGCCAGGGACAGGGAAGGGTCACCCCTCCACTTT.

The rearrangement links TRBV27 to TRBJ1-2; TRBD1 matches 7 bases. Trimming at V came to 1 base and at J to 4 bases, leaving 6 bases not matched to a gene. Germline V lookup: CDR1 MNHEY, CDR2 SMNVEV (reference sequence). The CDR3 loop spans 15 amino acids. CDR3 protein: CASSLLGRGTYGYTF. CDR3 nucleotide sequence: TGTGCCAGCAGTTTATTAGGCAGGGGGACCTATGGCTACACCTTC.